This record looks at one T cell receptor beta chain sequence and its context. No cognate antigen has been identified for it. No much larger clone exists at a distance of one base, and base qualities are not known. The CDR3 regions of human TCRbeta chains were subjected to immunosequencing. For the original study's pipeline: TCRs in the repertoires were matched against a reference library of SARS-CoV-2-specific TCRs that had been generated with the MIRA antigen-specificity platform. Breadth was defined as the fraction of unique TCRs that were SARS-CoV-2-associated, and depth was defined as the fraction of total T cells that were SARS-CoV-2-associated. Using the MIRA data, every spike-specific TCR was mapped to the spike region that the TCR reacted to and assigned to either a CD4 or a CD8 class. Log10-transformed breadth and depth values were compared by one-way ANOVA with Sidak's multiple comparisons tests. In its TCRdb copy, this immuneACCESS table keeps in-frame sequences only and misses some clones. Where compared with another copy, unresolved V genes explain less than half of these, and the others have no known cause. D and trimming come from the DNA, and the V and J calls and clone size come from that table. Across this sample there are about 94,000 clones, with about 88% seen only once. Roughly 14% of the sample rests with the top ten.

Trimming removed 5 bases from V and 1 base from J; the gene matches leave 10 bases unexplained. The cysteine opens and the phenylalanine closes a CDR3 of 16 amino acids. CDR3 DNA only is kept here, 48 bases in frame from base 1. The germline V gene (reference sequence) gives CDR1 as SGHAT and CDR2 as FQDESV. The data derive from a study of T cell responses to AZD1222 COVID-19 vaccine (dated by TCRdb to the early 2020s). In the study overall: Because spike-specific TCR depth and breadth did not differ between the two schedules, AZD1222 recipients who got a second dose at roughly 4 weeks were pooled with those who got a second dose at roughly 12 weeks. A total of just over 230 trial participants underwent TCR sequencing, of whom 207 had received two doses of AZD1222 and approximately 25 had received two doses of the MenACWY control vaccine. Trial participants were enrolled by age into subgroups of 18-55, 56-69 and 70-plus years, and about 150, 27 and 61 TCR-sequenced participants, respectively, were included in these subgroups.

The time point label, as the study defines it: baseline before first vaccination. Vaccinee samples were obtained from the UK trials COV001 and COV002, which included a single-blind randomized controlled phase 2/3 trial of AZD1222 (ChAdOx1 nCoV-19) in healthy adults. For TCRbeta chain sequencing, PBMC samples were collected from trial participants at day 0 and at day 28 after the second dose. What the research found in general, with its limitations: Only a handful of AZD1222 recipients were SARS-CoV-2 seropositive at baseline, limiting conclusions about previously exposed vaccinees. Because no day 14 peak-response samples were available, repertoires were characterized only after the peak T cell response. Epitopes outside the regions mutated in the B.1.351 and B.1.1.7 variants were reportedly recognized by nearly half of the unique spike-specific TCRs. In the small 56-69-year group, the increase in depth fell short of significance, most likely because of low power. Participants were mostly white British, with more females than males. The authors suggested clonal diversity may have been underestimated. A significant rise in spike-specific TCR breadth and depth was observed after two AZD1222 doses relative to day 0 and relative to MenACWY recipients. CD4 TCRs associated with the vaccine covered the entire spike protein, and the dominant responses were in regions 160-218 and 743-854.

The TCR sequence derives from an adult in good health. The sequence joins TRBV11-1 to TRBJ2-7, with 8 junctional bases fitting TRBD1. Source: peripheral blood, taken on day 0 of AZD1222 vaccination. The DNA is TGTGCCAGCAGCAGATCTTGGACAGGGAGTTCCTACGAGCAGTACTTC. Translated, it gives CASSRSWTGSSYEQYF.